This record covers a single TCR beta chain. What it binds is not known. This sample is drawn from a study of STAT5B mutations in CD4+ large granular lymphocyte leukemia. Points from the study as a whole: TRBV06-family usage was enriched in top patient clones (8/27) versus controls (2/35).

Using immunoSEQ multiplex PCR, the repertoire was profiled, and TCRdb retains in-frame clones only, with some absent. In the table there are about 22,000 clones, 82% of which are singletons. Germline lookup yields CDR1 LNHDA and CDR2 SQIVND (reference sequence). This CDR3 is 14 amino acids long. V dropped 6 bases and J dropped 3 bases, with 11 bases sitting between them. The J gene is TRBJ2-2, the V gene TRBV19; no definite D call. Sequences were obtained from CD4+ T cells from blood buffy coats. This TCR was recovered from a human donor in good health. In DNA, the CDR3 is TGTGCCAGTAGGGCAGGCGGCGACACCGGGGAGCTGTTTTTT. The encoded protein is CASRAGGDTGELFF.